This T cell receptor (beta chain) was recovered during a study of human T cells and chemical hapten exposure. TCRdb ran MiXCR on the RACE reads and lists one entry per CDR3 protein. The data contain 74,000 or so distinct CDR3 sequences, 12% of them singletons. Time point indicated: patch test 1, 2 weeks after DPC sensitization. As to treatment: therapeutic diphenylcyclopropenone sensitization with weekly scalp DPC. This clonotype has a count of ten or more. V lost 8 bases to trimming and J lost 4 bases, with 21 bases between them. The germline V gene has CDR1 MDHEN and CDR2 SYDVKM. The CDR3 spans 17 residues.

The sequencing used whole blood, collected in connection with sensitization to the hapten diphenylcyclopropenone (DPC). The TCR was taken from a woman aged 55-69 years with alopecia areata. Some clones in this sample may be carry-over from other donors' samples. The chain is built from TRBV28 and TRBJ1-6; D remains ambiguous. CDR3 nucleotides: TGTGCCAGCCGGTCAGGCAGGAGGGATCCTTATAATTCACCCCTCCACTTT. Residues: CASRSGRRDPYNSPLHF.